This TCR beta chain was obtained from a study of T cell responses to AZD1222 COVID-19 vaccine. As for this clone: Its antigen remains unidentified.

The CDR3 length is 23 residues. Germline V gene sequence: CDR1 ENHRY, CDR2 SYGVKD. V lost 5 bases and J lost 2; bases outside the gene matches: 26. Profiling relied on immunoSEQ multiplex PCR, and the TCRdb table lists in-frame clones only, not all of them. Of fewer than 180,000 clones detected, 75% to 95% appear once; the ten largest clones hold around 2.9%. Study-wide results and caveats: Variant regions that are unmutated are reportedly the target of nearly half of spike-specific TCRs.

The origin of this receptor is an adult who received the AZD1222 COVID-19 vaccine. Sequenced material: peripheral blood, taken 28 days after the second AZD1222 dose. This rearrangement joins TRBV10-3 to TRBJ2-3, with 12 bases fitting TRBD2. The DNA for the CDR3 is TGTGCCATCAGTAGACCCGACACCACCGGACTAGCGGGAAACCTTGGGTACACAGATACGCAGTATTTT. Translating it yields CAISRPDTTGLAGNLGYTDTQYF.